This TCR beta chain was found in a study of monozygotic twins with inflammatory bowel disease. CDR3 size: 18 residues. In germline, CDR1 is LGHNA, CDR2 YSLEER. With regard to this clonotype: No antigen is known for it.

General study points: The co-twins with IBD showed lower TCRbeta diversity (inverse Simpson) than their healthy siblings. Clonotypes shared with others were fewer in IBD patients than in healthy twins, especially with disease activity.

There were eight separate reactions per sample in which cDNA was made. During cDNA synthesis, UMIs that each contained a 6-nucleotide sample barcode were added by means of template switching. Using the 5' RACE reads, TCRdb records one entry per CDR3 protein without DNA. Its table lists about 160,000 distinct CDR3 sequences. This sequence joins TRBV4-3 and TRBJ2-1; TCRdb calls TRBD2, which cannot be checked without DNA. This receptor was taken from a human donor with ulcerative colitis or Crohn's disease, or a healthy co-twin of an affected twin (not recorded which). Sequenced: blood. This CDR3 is CASSQDPLAGEDYNEQFF.